These 20 T cell receptor beta chains share one sample of origin, sequenced in a study of radiotherapy plus CTLA-4 blockade in lung cancer. The table came from immunoSEQ multiplex PCR; TCRdb's copy has only in-frame clones and leaves some out. The data contain about 97,000 clones, around 79% of them singletons. The starting material was peripheral blood, obtained from a patient treated with radiotherapy plus ipilimumab. The receptors here all came from a human donor with non-small cell lung cancer who had a partial response to radiotherapy plus ipilimumab. Some clones in this sample may be carry-over from other donors' samples.

The genes are TRBV10-1 and TRBJ2-1; 12 positions match TRBD2. The ends lost 2 bases at V and 6 bases at J; junction bases unmatched: 5. Germline V gene sequence: CDR1 WNHNN, CDR2 SYGVQD (reference sequence). The CDR3 covers 16 residues. The CDR3 nucleotides read TGCGCCAGCAGTGAGGTACTAGCGGGGGGCATCAATGAGCAGTTCTTC. The encoded protein is CASSEVLAGGINEQFF.

The chain has TRBV9 and TRBJ2-2; D unclear. Trimming left V 0 bases short and J 8 bases short, with 11 bases between. Germline V gene sequence: CDR1 SGDLS, CDR2 YYNGEE. The CDR3 is 14 residues long. CDR3 bases: TGTGCCAGCAGCGTAGGCATAGCTTCGGGGGAGCTGTTTTTT. Encoded protein: CASSVGIASGELFF.

A few counts support this clone. The V call is TRBV19, the J call TRBJ2-7; 7 bases are a match to TRBD1. This CDR3 has 14 residues. J gave up 0 bases and V 5 bases, and 4 bases lay outside the gene matches. The germline gives CDR1 LNHDA, CDR2 SQIVND (reference sequence). The CDR3 nucleotides are TGTGCCAGTAGTGCAGACAGGGTCTCCTACGAGCAGTACTTC. This gives the protein CASSADRVSYEQYF.

Here the CDR3 DNA reads TGTGCCAGCAGCCAAGTAAAATATAGCGAGCAGTACTTC. It yields the protein CASSQVKYSEQYF. The chain joins TRBV14 to TRBJ2-7; D is uncertain. The CDR3 length is 13 residues. Trimming pared 1 base from V and 6 bases from J, leaving 10 bases between. Germline lookup yields CDR1 SGHDN and CDR2 FVKESK. Complete variable domain (other parts from reference TRBV14 and TRBJ2-7): EAGVTQFPSHSVIEKGQTVTLRCDPISGHDNLYWYRRVMGKEIKFLLHFVKESKQDESGMPNNRFLAERTGGTYSTLKVQPAELEDSGVYFCASSQVKYSEQYFGPGTRLTVT.

This clone was picked up one time. The chain joins TRBV14 to TRBJ2-1; no firm D call. Germline assignment: CDR1 SGHDN and CDR2 FVKESK. The CDR3 extends over 8 amino acids. Trimming removed 5 bases from V and 14 bases from J, with 4 bases in between. CDR3 sequence (DNA): TGTGCCAGCAGCGTCGAGTTCTTC. It specifies CASSVEFF.

The chain joins TRBV7-2 to TRBJ1-6, with a weak D call TRBD1 (5 bases). Trimming stripped 1 base from V and 7 bases from J, with 20 bases between. The CDR3 runs 18 residues. Germline values: CDR1 SGHTA, CDR2 FQGNSA. The CDR3 sequence is CASSLGGRRDPTNSPLHF. The CDR3 DNA reads as TGTGCCAGCAGCTTAGGGGGAAGGCGGGACCCAACGAATTCACCCCTCCACTTT.

The chain uses TRBV28 and TRBJ1-5, with D perhaps matching TRBD1 (5 bases). The V end lost 3 bases, the J end lost 9 bases, and 15 bases lay between the germline ends. This CDR3 contains 14 residues. CDR1 and CDR2 (germline): MDHEN, SYDVKM. The CDR3 here is CASSLWQGTWPQHF. The CDR3 nucleotides are TGTGCCAGCAGTTTGTGGCAGGGCACGTGGCCCCAGCATTTT.

The V call is TRBV5-1, the J call TRBJ2-1; D is perhaps TRBD2 (5 bases). CDR3 length: 17 amino acids. Trimming removed 0 bases at V and 6 bases at J, with 19 bases between. Germline CDR1 SGHRS, CDR2 YFSETQ. The chain's CDR3 is CASSLVSRGVGGNEQFF. The CDR3 DNA follows: TGCGCCAGCAGCTTGGTATCCCGGGGAGTAGGAGGCAATGAGCAGTTCTTC. The complete variable domain, with remaining parts taken from reference TRBV5-1 and TRBJ2-1, reads KAGVTQTPRYLIKTRGQQVTLSCSPISGHRSVSWYQQTPGQGLQFLFEYFSETQRNKGNFPGRFSGRQFSNSRSEMNVSTLELGDSALYLCASSLVSRGVGGNEQFFGPGTRLTVL.

This clone was counted a few times. The rearrangement uses TRBV28 and TRBJ1-2; D is uncertain. Germline CDR1 reads MDHEN; CDR2 reads SYDVKM. The CDR3 runs 12 residues. Trimming removed 5 bases at V and 2 bases at J, with 6 bases between. Written as DNA, the CDR3 is TGTGCCAGCAGTACCGAGAACTATGGCTACACCTTC. It encodes CASSTENYGYTF.

The chain combines TRBV6-1 with TRBJ1-1, with 10 bases identical to TRBD1. Unmatched junction bases numbered 7, after V lost 5 bases and J lost 7 bases. In germline, CDR1 is MNHNS, CDR2 SASEGT. This CDR3 comprises 14 residues. Here the CDR3 reads CASSFTGQGGEAFF. The CDR3 DNA reads as TGTGCCAGCAGTTTCACTGGACAGGGGGGTGAAGCTTTCTTT.

The genes are TRBV5-1 and TRBJ2-3; D may be TRBD2 (6 bases). The V end was cut by 0 bases, the J end by 4 bases, with 9 bases between. The CDR3 extends over 14 amino acids. The germline V gene encodes CDR1 SGHRS and CDR2 YFSETQ. The CDR3 sequence: CASSLELAADTQYF. In DNA form, the CDR3 reads TGCGCCAGCAGCTTGGAGTTAGCGGCAGATACGCAGTATTTT.

This rearrangement joins TRBV5-1 to TRBJ1-2; 7 positions match TRBD1. CDR3 length equals 14 residues. The V segment lost 2 bases and the J segment 8 bases; nucleotides outside the gene matches: 9. Germline CDR1 reads SGHRS; CDR2 reads YFSETQ. The chain's CDR3 is CASSLRQGIGGYTF. The CDR3 DNA is TGCGCCAGCAGCTTACGACAGGGTATAGGCGGCTACACCTTC.

The chain links TRBV29-1 to TRBJ1-1, with 8 bases that match TRBD1. CDR1 is SQVTM, CDR2 ANQGSEA, per germline. V was clipped by 7 bases and J by 4 bases; unmatched bases: 11. The CDR3 is 14 residues long. CDR3 residues: CSAVSGGGGTEAFF. CDR3 DNA: TGCAGCGCGGTCTCAGGGGGCGGGGGCACTGAAGCTTTCTTT.

The genes are TRBV11-2 and TRBJ1-4; TRBD1 matches at 10 bases. Trimming removed 2 bases from V and 5 bases from J; junction bases left unmatched: 8. The CDR3 is 17 residues long. Germline V CDR1 and CDR2: SGHAT, FQNNGV. CDR3 loop: CASSLFGTGAMNEKLFF. CDR3 in DNA: TGTGCCAGCAGCTTATTCGGGACAGGGGCTATGAATGAAAAACTGTTTTTT.

This sequence joins TRBV27 and TRBJ2-2; possibly TRBD2 for D (6 bases). The V end lost 0 bases, the J end lost 4 bases, and 9 bases lay between the germline ends. In germline, CDR1 is MNHEY, CDR2 SMNVEV (reference sequence). The CDR3 consists of 15 residues. CDR3 sequence: CASSLSLGGTGELFF. The CDR3 nucleotides read TGTGCCAGCAGTTTATCGCTGGGGGGCACCGGGGAGCTGTTTTTT.

This chain uses TRBV28 with TRBJ2-3; D call uncertain. This CDR3 contains 16 residues. V gave up 1 base and J gave up 0 bases, with 11 bases separating them. Germline loops: CDR1 MDHEN, CDR2 SYDVKM. CDR3: CASSLSGHTSTDTQYF. The CDR3 nucleotides read TGTGCCAGCAGTTTATCCGGTCATACTAGCACAGATACGCAGTATTTT. Filled out from reference TRBV28 and TRBJ2-3, the complete variable domain reads DVKVTQSSRYLVKRTGEKVFLECVQDMDHENMFWYRQDPGLGLRLIYFSYDVKMKEKGDIPEGYSVSREKKERFSLILESASTNQTSMYLCASSLSGHTSTDTQYFGPGTRLTVL.

V gene TRBV11-3 combines with J gene TRBJ2-5; no definite D call. Germline loops: CDR1 SGHNT, CDR2 YENEEA. V gave up 5 bases and J gave up 2 bases, with 15 bases separating them. The CDR3 contains 15 residues. Here the CDR3 reads CASSPRLAAQETQYF. The CDR3 DNA is TGTGCCAGCAGCCCTAGGCTTGCGGCGCAAGAGACCCAGTACTTC.

This chain uses TRBV9 with TRBJ2-2; D perhaps matches TRBD1 (6 bases). Germline-derived CDR1 and CDR2 are SGDLS and YYNGEE. The ends were cut back, 2 bases at V and 0 bases at J, with 8 bases in the middle. CDR3 size: 15 residues. For the CDR3, the DNA is TGTGCCAGCAGCGTCTACAGGGCGAACACCGGGGAGCTGTTTTTT. Translated, it gives CASSVYRANTGELFF.

A few counts support this clone. A single base separates this from a much larger clone, so it may be a read error. The CDR3 DNA reads as TGTGCCAGCAGCCAAGGGGCCACGGAACTCTATGGCTACACCTTC. Translating gives CASSQGATELYGYTF. The genes are TRBV4-2 and TRBJ1-2; D is ambiguous. The germline gives CDR1 LGHNA, CDR2 YNFKEQ. Trimming left V 1 base short and J 4 bases short, with 13 bases between. CDR3 length: 15 amino acids.

Regarding this clone: This sample also contains other DNA sequences that code for the same CDR3. CDR3 coding DNA: TGTGCCAGCTCACCAAAAGGGGTGGGCACTGAAGCTTTCTTT. It specifies CASSPKGVGTEAFF. The chain combines TRBV18 with TRBJ1-1, with TRBD1 as a possible D gene (5 bases). V was shortened by 2 bases and J by 4 bases, with 11 bases between the two germline ends. Looked up from germline, CDR1 is KGHSH and CDR2 is LQKENI. The CDR3 extends over 14 amino acids. The whole variable domain, filled in from reference TRBV18 and TRBJ1-1, reads NAGVMQNPRHLVRRRGQEARLRCSPMKGHSHVYWYRQLPEEGLKFMVYLQKENIIDESGMPKERFSAEFPKEGPSILRIQQVVRGDSAAYFCASSPKGVGTEAFFGQGTRLTVV.